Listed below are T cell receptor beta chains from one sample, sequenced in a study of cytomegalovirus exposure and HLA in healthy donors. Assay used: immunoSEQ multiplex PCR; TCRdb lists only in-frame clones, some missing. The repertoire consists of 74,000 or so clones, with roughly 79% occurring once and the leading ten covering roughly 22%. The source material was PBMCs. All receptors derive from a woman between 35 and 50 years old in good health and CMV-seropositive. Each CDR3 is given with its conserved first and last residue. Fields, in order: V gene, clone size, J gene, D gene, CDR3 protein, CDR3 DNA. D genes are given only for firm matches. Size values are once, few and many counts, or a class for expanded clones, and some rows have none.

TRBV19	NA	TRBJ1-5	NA	CASRPGHPSYGNQPQHF	TGTGCCAGTAGGCCGGGACACCCGAGTTACGGCAATCAGCCCCAGCATTTT
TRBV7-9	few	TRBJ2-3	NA	CASSYGQGTDTQYF	TGTGCCAGCAGCTACGGGCAGGGTACAGATACGCAGTATTTT
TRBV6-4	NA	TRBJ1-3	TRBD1	CASLAAHYRGRGNTIYF	TGTGCCAGCCTTGCAGCCCACTACAGGGGAAGGGGAAACACCATATATTTT
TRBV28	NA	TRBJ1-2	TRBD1	CASSRPGQGIYGYTF	TGTGCCAGCAGTAGACCGGGACAGGGGATTTATGGCTACACCTTC
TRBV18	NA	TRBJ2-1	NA	CASTTLGSLVDNEQFF	TGTGCCTCAACCACCCTCGGGAGTTTGGTAGACAATGAGCAGTTCTTC
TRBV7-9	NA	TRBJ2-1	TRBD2	CASSPGTRPFF	TGTGCCAGCAGCCCCGGGACTAGACCGTTCTTC
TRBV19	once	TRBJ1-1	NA	CASSIGGLTEAFF	TGTGCCAGTAGTATAGGGGGACTCACTGAAGCTTTCTTT
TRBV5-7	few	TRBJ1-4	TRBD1	CASSGGQGDEKLFF	TGTGCCAGCAGCGGGGGACAGGGAGATGAAAAACTGTTTTTT
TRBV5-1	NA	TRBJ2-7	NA	CASSLGPGTNYEQYF	TGCGCCAGCAGCTTGGGGCCCGGGACAAACTACGAGCAGTACTTC
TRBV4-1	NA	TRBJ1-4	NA	CASSARGPRGTNEKLFF	TGCGCCAGCAGCGCTCGGGGACCTAGGGGGACTAATGAAAAACTGTTTTTT
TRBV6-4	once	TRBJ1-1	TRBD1	CATQRLDRGENTEAFF	TGTGCCACCCAACGCTTAGACAGGGGAGAGAACACTGAAGCTTTCTTT
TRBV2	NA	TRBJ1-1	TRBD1	CASSRDSGRTEAFF	TGTGCCAGCAGTCGGGACAGCGGTCGAACTGAAGCTTTCTTT
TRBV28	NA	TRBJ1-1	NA	CASRSNTEAFF	TGTGCCAGCCGGTCGAACACTGAAGCTTTCTTT
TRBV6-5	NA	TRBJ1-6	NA	CASSSPQGLESPLHF	TGTGCCAGCAGTTCCCCGCAGGGTTTAGAGTCACCCCTCCACTTT
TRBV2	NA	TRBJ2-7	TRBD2	CASSPLQLLSGGSVKQYF	TGTGCCAGCAGTCCCCTCCAGCTACTTTCGGGGGGGTCTGTGAAGCAGTACTTC